This T cell receptor beta chain is from a study of CXCR3-negative and CXCR3-positive naive CD8 T cells. As for the study in general: There were around 140 million TRB reads altogether, and each library had about 1.5 +/- 0.3 million of them. Findings of the study overall: Hydrophobicity was higher for TRB CDR3s found in CXCR3-positive naive cells than in CXCR3-negative naive cells.

Germline V gene sequence: CDR1 DFQATT, CDR2 SNEGSKA (reference sequence). The length of the CDR3 is 14 residues. On this clonotype itself: Antigen specificity is unknown.

The authors prepared UMI-labeled TRB cDNA libraries by 5' RACE. TCRdb re-called the 5' RACE reads; every CDR3 protein appears as one record, without DNA. The sample has around 160,000 distinct CDR3 sequences. This chain links TRBV20-1 with TRBJ2-2. This receptor was identified in a human donor in good health. Some clones in this sample may be carry-over from other donors' samples. The material sequenced was naive CXCR3+ CD8+ T cells from blood. The subset here: CD45RO-CCR7+CD27+CD95- naive CD8+ T cells expressing CXCR3 (TNR3+). This CDR3 reads CSARDLQSPGELFF.